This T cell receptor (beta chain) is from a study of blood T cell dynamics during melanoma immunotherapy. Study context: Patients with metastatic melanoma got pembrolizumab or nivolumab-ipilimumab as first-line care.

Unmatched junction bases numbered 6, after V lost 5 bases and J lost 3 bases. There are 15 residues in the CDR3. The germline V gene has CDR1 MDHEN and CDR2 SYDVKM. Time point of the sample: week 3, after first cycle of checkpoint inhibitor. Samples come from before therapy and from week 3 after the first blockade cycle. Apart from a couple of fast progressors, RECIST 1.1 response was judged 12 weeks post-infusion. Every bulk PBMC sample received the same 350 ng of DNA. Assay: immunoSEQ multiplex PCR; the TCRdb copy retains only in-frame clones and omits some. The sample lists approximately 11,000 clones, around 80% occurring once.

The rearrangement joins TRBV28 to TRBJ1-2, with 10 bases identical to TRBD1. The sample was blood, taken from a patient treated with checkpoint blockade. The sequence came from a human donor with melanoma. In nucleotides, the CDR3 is TGTGCCAGCAGTACCCCGACAGGGGGCGACTATGGCTACACCTTC. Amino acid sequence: CASSTPTGGDYGYTF.